These T cell receptor beta chains were read from a single sample in a study of graft-versus-host responses after intestinal transplantation. The antigens for these receptors are not known. Profiling relied on immunoSEQ multiplex PCR, and the TCRdb table lists in-frame clones only, not all of them. The sample has nearly 90,000 clones; around 86% are singletons. The sequencing used unstimulated CD8+ T cells sorted from spleen or lymph node cells, collected before intestinal transplant. The receptors were gathered from a human donor who received an intestinal transplant. CDR3s include the opening cysteine and the closing phenylalanine or tryptophan. Each record gives: CDR3 protein, CDR3 DNA, V gene, clone size, J gene, D gene, CDR3 length. A D gene is named only where the DNA matches it firmly. Rows may omit the clone size; those that give it use once, few, many or a size class.

cdr3_aa: CASSVGGPYNEQFF; cdr3_nt: TGTGCCAGCAGCGTAGGGGGCCCCTACAATGAGCAGTTCTTC; v_call: TRBV6-5; clone_size: .; j_call: TRBJ2-1; d_call: TRBD1; cdr3_length: 14
cdr3_aa: CASSRGGSTDTQYF; cdr3_nt: TGTGCCAGCAGTCGGGGGGGAAGCACAGATACGCAGTATTTT; v_call: TRBV6-5; clone_size: .; j_call: TRBJ2-3; d_call: TRBD2; cdr3_length: 14
cdr3_aa: CASSPLLAGEDGELFF; cdr3_nt: TGTGCCAGCAGCCCCCTACTAGCGGGAGAGGACGGGGAGCTGTTTTTT; v_call: TRBV7-9; clone_size: .; j_call: TRBJ2-2; d_call: TRBD2; cdr3_length: 16
cdr3_aa: CASKAPGASGNQETQYF; cdr3_nt: TGCGCCAGCAAGGCCCCCGGGGCTAGCGGGAACCAAGAGACCCAGTACTTC; v_call: TRBV5-1; clone_size: .; j_call: TRBJ2-5; d_call: TRBD2; cdr3_length: 17
cdr3_aa: CASSLGDRGPFSGNTIYF; cdr3_nt: TGTGCCAGCAGCTTGGGGGACAGGGGGCCGTTCTCTGGAAACACCATATATTTT; v_call: TRBV5-5; clone_size: .; j_call: TRBJ1-3; d_call: TRBD1; cdr3_length: 18
cdr3_aa: CASSEKAVGGEAFF; cdr3_nt: TGTGCCAGCAGTGAAAAGGCAGTAGGAGGTGAAGCTTTCTTT; v_call: TRBV2; clone_size: .; j_call: TRBJ1-1; d_call: .; cdr3_length: 14
cdr3_aa: CASSFGRSYEQYF; cdr3_nt: TGTGCCAGCAGCTTTGGGCGGTCCTACGAGCAGTACTTC; v_call: TRBV5-4; clone_size: .; j_call: TRBJ2-7; d_call: .; cdr3_length: 13
cdr3_aa: CASSQPGRGTEAFF; cdr3_nt: TGCGCCAGCAGCCAGCCGGGTCGAGGGACTGAAGCTTTCTTT; v_call: TRBV4-1; clone_size: .; j_call: TRBJ1-1; d_call: .; cdr3_length: 14
cdr3_aa: CASGLGYQREQFF; cdr3_nt: TGTGCTAGTGGTTTGGGGTACCAACGGGAGCAGTTCTTC; v_call: TRBV12-5; clone_size: .; j_call: TRBJ2-1; d_call: .; cdr3_length: 13
cdr3_aa: CASSQTRQAMNTEAFF; cdr3_nt: TGCGCCAGCAGCCAAACACGTCAGGCGATGAACACTGAAGCTTTCTTT; v_call: TRBV4-1; clone_size: .; j_call: TRBJ1-1; d_call: .; cdr3_length: 16
cdr3_aa: CASSQNPLRPAGNTIYF; cdr3_nt: TGCGCCAGCAGCCAAAACCCACTCCGGCCGGCTGGAAACACCATATATTTT; v_call: TRBV4-1; clone_size: .; j_call: TRBJ1-3; d_call: .; cdr3_length: 17
cdr3_aa: CASSLDSQETQYF; cdr3_nt: TGTGCCAGTAGTCTGGACAGTCAAGAGACCCAGTACTTC; v_call: TRBV19; clone_size: once; j_call: TRBJ2-5; d_call: .; cdr3_length: 13
cdr3_aa: CASSDTSRGDLGSPLHF; cdr3_nt: TGTGCCAGCAGTGATACCTCCAGGGGTGACTTGGGGTCACCCCTCCACTTT; v_call: TRBV6-1; clone_size: .; j_call: TRBJ1-6; d_call: .; cdr3_length: 17
cdr3_aa: CASTYRGSSYNEQFF; cdr3_nt: TGTGCCAGCACCTACAGGGGGAGCTCCTACAATGAGCAGTTCTTC; v_call: TRBV7-9; clone_size: .; j_call: TRBJ2-1; d_call: TRBD1; cdr3_length: 15
cdr3_aa: CASSLDYPMMVYEQYF; cdr3_nt: TGCGCCAGCAGCTTGGACTATCCGATGATGGTCTACGAGCAGTACTTC; v_call: TRBV5-1; clone_size: .; j_call: TRBJ2-7; d_call: .; cdr3_length: 16
cdr3_aa: CASSVHRRDGGTEAFF; cdr3_nt: TGCGCCAGCAGTGTCCACCGACGGGACGGAGGGACTGAAGCTTTCTTT; v_call: TRBV10-2; clone_size: .; j_call: TRBJ1-1; d_call: .; cdr3_length: 16
cdr3_aa: CASSPGDPNTEAFF; cdr3_nt: TGTGCCAGCTCACCAGGGGACCCCAACACTGAAGCTTTCTTT; v_call: TRBV18; clone_size: .; j_call: TRBJ1-1; d_call: .; cdr3_length: 14
cdr3_aa: CASSLARLGGGELFF; cdr3_nt: TGTGCTAGCAGCTTAGCGCGACTAGGCGGCGGGGAGCTGTTTTTT; v_call: TRBV7-7; clone_size: .; j_call: TRBJ2-2; d_call: .; cdr3_length: 15
cdr3_aa: CASSSGLQETQYF; cdr3_nt: TGTGCCAGCAGCTCGGGACTACAAGAGACCCAGTACTTC; v_call: TRBV13; clone_size: .; j_call: TRBJ2-5; d_call: TRBD2; cdr3_length: 13
cdr3_aa: CAWSVGGELFF; cdr3_nt: TGTGCCTGGAGTGTAGGCGGTGAACTGTTTTTT; v_call: TRBV30; clone_size: .; j_call: TRBJ1-4; d_call: .; cdr3_length: 11
cdr3_aa: CSVEVPGTSVTGELFF; cdr3_nt: TGCAGCGTTGAAGTACCCGGGACTAGCGTAACCGGGGAGCTGTTTTTT; v_call: TRBV29-1; clone_size: .; j_call: TRBJ2-2; d_call: TRBD2; cdr3_length: 16
cdr3_aa: CASSLEGDSFSYEQYF; cdr3_nt: TGTGCCAGCAGCTTAGAAGGGGATTCCTTTTCCTACGAGCAGTACTTC; v_call: TRBV7-9; clone_size: .; j_call: TRBJ2-7; d_call: .; cdr3_length: 16
cdr3_aa: CASSLTTSGQETQYF; cdr3_nt: TGTGCCAGCAGCTTGACGACTAGCGGCCAAGAGACCCAGTACTTC; v_call: TRBV5-5; clone_size: .; j_call: TRBJ2-5; d_call: TRBD2; cdr3_length: 15
cdr3_aa: CSFRDGPYEQYF; cdr3_nt: TGCAGCTTCCGGGACGGACCCTACGAGCAGTACTTC; v_call: TRBV29-1; clone_size: .; j_call: TRBJ2-7; d_call: .; cdr3_length: 12
cdr3_aa: CASGRDRERLAEAFF; cdr3_nt: TGCGCCAGCGGCCGGGACAGGGAGAGGTTGGCTGAAGCTTTCTTT; v_call: TRBV5-1; clone_size: .; j_call: TRBJ1-1; d_call: TRBD1; cdr3_length: 15
cdr3_aa: CASSRTREPPNEQFF; cdr3_nt: TGTGCCAGCAGCCGGACTAGAGAACCCCCCAATGAGCAGTTCTTC; v_call: TRBV6-6; clone_size: .; j_call: TRBJ2-1; d_call: TRBD2; cdr3_length: 15
cdr3_aa: CATGSLTRNTGELFF; cdr3_nt: TGTGCCACCGGGTCTTTGACTAGAAACACCGGGGAGCTGTTTTTT; v_call: TRBV15; clone_size: .; j_call: TRBJ2-2; d_call: .; cdr3_length: 15
cdr3_aa: CATSRFIDPGLAGGSYEQYF; cdr3_nt: TGTGCCACCAGCAGATTTATCGATCCGGGACTAGCGGGTGGATCCTACGAGCAGTACTTC; v_call: TRBV15; clone_size: .; j_call: TRBJ2-7; d_call: TRBD2; cdr3_length: 20
cdr3_aa: CASSGNTEAFF; cdr3_nt: TGTGCCAGCAGTGGCAACACTGAAGCTTTCTTT; v_call: TRBV27; clone_size: .; j_call: TRBJ1-1; d_call: .; cdr3_length: 11
cdr3_aa: CASSSQGIEETQYF; cdr3_nt: TGTGCCAGCAGTTCACAGGGGATTGAGGAGACCCAGTACTTC; v_call: TRBV27; clone_size: .; j_call: TRBJ2-5; d_call: TRBD1; cdr3_length: 14
cdr3_aa: CASSLGSSGVGTDTQYF; cdr3_nt: TGTGCCAGCAGCTTGGGTTCTAGCGGGGTAGGCACAGATACGCAGTATTTT; v_call: TRBV5-6; clone_size: .; j_call: TRBJ2-3; d_call: TRBD2; cdr3_length: 17
cdr3_aa: CATSSTSGRRWTDTQYF; cdr3_nt: TGTGCCACCAGCAGTACTAGCGGGAGGAGGTGGACAGATACGCAGTATTTT; v_call: TRBV15; clone_size: .; j_call: TRBJ2-3; d_call: TRBD2; cdr3_length: 17
cdr3_aa: CASGSPRAGKAYGYTF; cdr3_nt: TGTGCTAGTGGTTCCCCTAGGGCGGGCAAGGCCTATGGCTACACCTTC; v_call: TRBV12-5; clone_size: .; j_call: TRBJ1-2; d_call: .; cdr3_length: 16
cdr3_aa: CASSSGVSGELFF; cdr3_nt: TGTGCCAGCAGCTCAGGGGTTTCCGGGGAGCTGTTTTTT; v_call: TRBV2; clone_size: .; j_call: TRBJ2-2; d_call: .; cdr3_length: 13
cdr3_aa: CASSLSMGGKDGYTF; cdr3_nt: TGTGCCAGCAGCCTTAGTATGGGGGGAAAGGATGGCTACACCTTC; v_call: TRBV6-5; clone_size: .; j_call: TRBJ1-2; d_call: .; cdr3_length: 15
cdr3_aa: CASSLTGYEQYF; cdr3_nt: TGTGCCAGCAGCTTGACGGGGTACGAGCAGTACTTC; v_call: TRBV5-4; clone_size: .; j_call: TRBJ2-7; d_call: .; cdr3_length: 12
cdr3_aa: CASSIATGGVETQYF; cdr3_nt: TGTGCCAGCAGTATAGCGACAGGGGGCGTGGAGACCCAGTACTTC; v_call: TRBV28; clone_size: .; j_call: TRBJ2-5; d_call: TRBD1; cdr3_length: 15
cdr3_aa: CASSEAPGLAGVKQYF; cdr3_nt: TGTGCCAGCAGTGAAGCTCCTGGACTAGCGGGGGTTAAGCAGTACTTC; v_call: TRBV6-1; clone_size: few; j_call: TRBJ2-7; d_call: TRBD2; cdr3_length: 16
cdr3_aa: CASSLGRAGPETDTQYF; cdr3_nt: TGTGCCAGCAGCCTCGGAAGGGCTGGGCCTGAGACAGATACGCAGTATTTT; v_call: TRBV7-9; clone_size: .; j_call: TRBJ2-3; d_call: .; cdr3_length: 17
cdr3_aa: CASSPHPDRGNEQFF; cdr3_nt: TGTGCCAGCAGCCCTCACCCGGACAGGGGAAACGAGCAGTTCTTC; v_call: TRBV9; clone_size: once; j_call: TRBJ2-1; d_call: TRBD1; cdr3_length: 15
cdr3_aa: CASSLSGDGYEQYF; cdr3_nt: TGTGCCAGCAGTTTATCTGGGGACGGCTACGAGCAGTACTTC; v_call: TRBV27; clone_size: .; j_call: TRBJ2-7; d_call: .; cdr3_length: 14
cdr3_aa: CASSLGQGIREQYF; cdr3_nt: TGTGCCAGCAGCCTAGGACAGGGGATCCGGGAGCAGTACTTC; v_call: TRBV5-8; clone_size: .; j_call: TRBJ2-7; d_call: TRBD1; cdr3_length: 14
cdr3_aa: CASSELGKWEQFF; cdr3_nt: TGTGCCAGCAGTGAACTCGGGAAATGGGAGCAGTTCTTC; v_call: TRBV6-1; clone_size: few; j_call: TRBJ2-1; d_call: .; cdr3_length: 13
cdr3_aa: CASSFLWAGMNTEAFF; cdr3_nt: .; v_call: TRBV5-1; clone_size: .; j_call: TRBJ1-1; d_call: .; cdr3_length: 16
cdr3_aa: CASSFTSGYTYEQYF; cdr3_nt: TGTGCCAGCAGCTTCACTAGCGGGTATACCTACGAGCAGTACTTC; v_call: TRBV2; clone_size: once; j_call: TRBJ2-7; d_call: TRBD2; cdr3_length: 15
cdr3_aa: CASSPLGLREDSRDTQYF; cdr3_nt: TGTGCCAGCAGTCCCCTAGGTCTGCGGGAGGACAGTAGAGATACGCAGTATTTT; v_call: TRBV28; clone_size: few; j_call: TRBJ2-3; d_call: TRBD2; cdr3_length: 18
cdr3_aa: CASSLQSFYGYTF; cdr3_nt: TGTGCCAGTAGTTTACAGAGTTTCTATGGCTACACCTTC; v_call: TRBV19; clone_size: .; j_call: TRBJ1-2; d_call: .; cdr3_length: 13
cdr3_aa: CASRRQYEQYF; cdr3_nt: TGTGCCAGCAGACGACAATACGAGCAGTACTTC; v_call: TRBV6-1; clone_size: .; j_call: TRBJ2-7; d_call: .; cdr3_length: 11
cdr3_aa: CASSYSGGASETQYF; cdr3_nt: TGTGCCAGCAGTTATTCCGGGGGGGCTTCGGAGACCCAGTACTTC; v_call: TRBV6-5; clone_size: few; j_call: TRBJ2-5; d_call: TRBD2; cdr3_length: 15
cdr3_aa: CASSEGSGELFF; cdr3_nt: TGTGCCAGCAGCGAGGGGTCCGGGGAGCTGTTTTTT; v_call: TRBV7-9; clone_size: .; j_call: TRBJ2-2; d_call: .; cdr3_length: 12
cdr3_aa: CASSLGADTQYF; cdr3_nt: TGTGCCAGCAGCTTGGGGGCAGATACGCAGTATTTT; v_call: TRBV11-2; clone_size: .; j_call: TRBJ2-3; d_call: .; cdr3_length: 12
cdr3_aa: CASSQWTGSGNTIYF; cdr3_nt: TGCGCCAGCAGTCAATGGACAGGCTCTGGAAACACCATATATTTT; v_call: TRBV23-1; clone_size: .; j_call: TRBJ1-3; d_call: TRBD1; cdr3_length: 15
cdr3_aa: CASSLSGQLSYEQYF; cdr3_nt: TGTGCCAGCAGCTTATCCGGACAGCTCTCCTACGAGCAGTACTTC; v_call: TRBV11-1; clone_size: .; j_call: TRBJ2-7; d_call: .; cdr3_length: 15
cdr3_aa: CASSLRTGENTEAFF; cdr3_nt: TGTGCCAGCAGCCTACGGACAGGGGAGAACACTGAAGCTTTCTTT; v_call: TRBV5-5; clone_size: .; j_call: TRBJ1-1; d_call: TRBD1; cdr3_length: 15
cdr3_aa: CASSYEENQPQHF; cdr3_nt: TGTGCCAGCAGTTACGAAGAGAATCAGCCCCAGCATTTT; v_call: TRBV6-5; clone_size: .; j_call: TRBJ1-5; d_call: .; cdr3_length: 13